The 23 T cell receptor beta chains in this list originate from one sample, sequenced in a study of control samples from healthy donors and cancer patients. Only in-frame clones appear in the TCRdb table, and some are missing; sequencing was by immunoSEQ multiplex PCR. The top ten clones hold about 2.4% of a sample with roughly 150,000 clones, about 93% of them seen once. The sequencing input was blood. The receptors come from a man aged 50 to 59 in good health.

J is TRBJ1-2 and V is TRBV3-1 (or the pseudogene TRBV3-2), with D maybe TRBD1 (5 bases). Trimming stripped 0 bases from V and 8 bases from J, with 16 bases between. The CDR3 contains 15 residues. The germline CDR1 and CDR2 sequences are LGHDT and YNNKEL (reference sequence). The CDR3 coding sequence is TGTGCCAGCAGCCAAGAGAGGAAGGGGAGAGAAGGCTACACCTTC. Amino acid sequence: CASSQERKGREGYTF.

The CDR3 is CASSLRTGGIYNEQFF. The CDR3 DNA follows: TGTGCCAGCAGTTTAAGGACAGGGGGCATCTACAATGAGCAGTTCTTC. This chain uses TRBV25-1 with TRBJ2-1, with TRBD1 identical over 11 bases. The ends lost 5 bases at V and 3 bases at J; junction bases unmatched: 6. This CDR3 has 16 residues. Germline loops: CDR1 MGHDK, CDR2 SYGVNS. The full variable domain, with the rest looked up from reference TRBV25-1 and TRBJ2-1, is EADIYQTPRYLVIGTGKKITLECSQTMGHDKMYWYQQDPGMELHLIHYSYGVNSTEKGDLSSESTVSRIRTEHFPLTLESARPSHTSQYLCASSLRTGGIYNEQFFGPGTRLTVL.

V and J are TRBV19 and TRBJ1-5; 11 nucleotides align to TRBD1. Germline V gene lookup returns CDR1 LNHDA and CDR2 SQIVND (reference sequence). The J segment lost 11 bases and the V segment lost 6 bases, leaving 12 bases of the junction unmatched. The CDR3 covers 15 residues. The CDR3, as DNA: TGTGCCAGTAGCCCGCTAGGACAGGGGGCTTGGGCCCAGCATTTT. Its translation is CASSPLGQGAWAQHF.

The rearrangement links TRBV3-1 (or the pseudogene TRBV3-2) to TRBJ1-2; TRBD1 aligns across 10 bases. CDR1 is LGHDT, CDR2 YNNKEL, per germline (reference sequence). Germline trimming cut 2 bases from V and 7 bases from J; bases unmatched to any gene: 4. This CDR3 region has 14 residues. The CDR3 here is CASSQIRDRGGYTF. The CDR3 nucleotides are TGTGCCAGCAGCCAAATCCGGGACAGGGGTGGCTACACCTTC.

The rearrangement uses TRBV29-1 and TRBJ2-3, with 7 bases matching TRBD2. Trimming removed 4 bases from V and 4 bases from J; junction bases left unmatched: 11. Germline CDR1 SQVTM, CDR2 ANQGSEA. The CDR3 has 15 amino acids. CDR3 coding DNA: TGCAGCGTTGCCGCCCCGGGAGGTCGGGCAGATACGCAGTATTTT. Protein product: CSVAAPGGRADTQYF.

V usage is TRBV19 and J usage is TRBJ2-1; D remains unclear. CDR3 length equals 15 residues. Germline V gene data show CDR1 as LNHDA and CDR2 as SQIVND (reference sequence). Trimming removed 5 bases from V and 0 bases from J, with 11 bases in between. CDR3 sequence: CASSPAESSYNEQFF. In nucleotides, the CDR3 is TGTGCCAGTAGTCCGGCTGAAAGCTCCTACAATGAGCAGTTCTTC.

The genes are TRBV4-1 and TRBJ2-3; TRBD2 agrees at 8 bases. After removal of 3 bases from V and 1 base from J, the junction contained 12 bases not matched to a gene. The CDR3 has 18 amino acids. Germline CDR1 and CDR2: MGHRA and YSYEKL. CDR3 residues: CASSQFLGRATGTDTQYF. The CDR3 bases are TGCGCCAGCAGCCAGTTCCTCGGGAGGGCCACGGGCACAGATACGCAGTATTTT.

In the case of this clone: The sample carries other DNA sequences with the same CDR3. Written as DNA, the CDR3 is TGTGCCAGCAGCTTAGTTTCAGGGGGTAGCACAGATACGCAGTATTTT. Translating it yields CASSLVSGGSTDTQYF. The chain combines TRBV11-2 with TRBJ2-3, with 7 nucleotides matching TRBD1. There are 16 residues in the CDR3. Germline-derived CDR1 and CDR2 are SGHAT and FQNNGV. V was pared by 1 base and J by 0 bases, with 4 bases of the junction left unmatched.

The chain combines TRBV4-1 with TRBJ1-5, with D hard to call. Germline V CDR1 and CDR2: MGHRA, YSYEKL. V shed 1 base and J shed 1 base, with 5 bases lying between them. This CDR3 has 14 amino acids. CDR3 sequence: CASSQGVSNQPQHF. The DNA of the CDR3 is TGCGCCAGCAGCCAAGGGGTCAGCAATCAGCCCCAGCATTTT.

The rearrangement joins TRBV11-2 to TRBJ2-7, with D unresolved. The CDR3 is made up of 16 amino acids. V gave up 1 base and J gave up 0 bases, with 13 bases separating them. Germline CDR1 and CDR2: SGHAT and FQNNGV. The CDR3 reads CASSLGWTSSSYEQYF. The CDR3 DNA reads TGTGCCAGCAGCTTAGGATGGACGTCAAGCTCCTACGAGCAGTACTTC.

The rearrangement uses TRBV18 and TRBJ2-7; D is uncertain. The V gene's germline CDR1 is KGHSH and CDR2 LQKENI. V was clipped by 1 base and J by 0 bases, with 16 bases between them. The CDR3 is 17 amino acids. For the CDR3, the DNA is TGTGCCAGCTCACCACTCGCTCCAGCGCCGAGCTCCTACGAGCAGTACTTC. It is translated as CASSPLAPAPSSYEQYF.

The rearrangement uses TRBV27 and TRBJ1-5, with 7 bases identical to TRBD1. Germline V CDR1 and CDR2: MNHEY, SMNVEV (reference sequence). This CDR3 is built from 15 residues. V shed 6 bases, J shed 0 bases, and the junction held 5 bases outside the gene matches. CDR3 loop: CASSSDRPSNQPQHF. CDR3 DNA sequence: TGTGCCAGCAGCTCGGACAGGCCTAGCAATCAGCCCCAGCATTTT.

The chain joins TRBV18 to TRBJ1-3, with TRBD1 as a possible D gene (6 bases). This CDR3 is 14 amino acids long. V lost 3 bases, J lost 6 bases, and 12 bases lay in between. The germline gives CDR1 KGHSH, CDR2 LQKENI. CDR3 region: CASSPTQGLNTIYF. CDR3 in DNA: TGTGCCAGCTCACCCACGCAGGGGCTAAACACCATATATTTT.

This sequence joins TRBV6-5 and TRBJ1-5; D remains ambiguous. Trimming removed 2 bases from V and 2 bases from J, with 10 bases in between. The germline V gene has CDR1 MNHEY and CDR2 SVGAGI. This CDR3 has 15 residues. The CDR3 loop reads CASSYLDEGNQPQHF. CDR3 bases: TGTGCCAGCAGTTACCTAGATGAGGGCAATCAGCCCCAGCATTTT.

The V call is TRBV5-1, the J call TRBJ2-7; 11 bases agree with TRBD2. The CDR3 has 14 amino acids. The V segment lost 4 bases and the J segment 3 bases; nucleotides outside the gene matches: 3. Looked up from germline, CDR1 is SGHRS and CDR2 is YFSETQ. The CDR3: CASSPTSGSYEQYF. The CDR3 nucleotides are TGCGCCAGCAGCCCAACTAGCGGGAGCTACGAGCAGTACTTC.

This clone was counted a few times. The chain uses TRBV30 and TRBJ2-5, with D perhaps assigned TRBD1 or TRBD2 (5 bases each). The length of the CDR3 is 13 residues. V was shortened by 0 bases and J by 5 bases, with 10 bases between the two germline ends. Germline V gives CDR1 GTSNPN, CDR2 SVGIG (reference sequence). The CDR3 loop is CAWSVLGTETQYF. The DNA of the CDR3 is TGTGCCTGGAGTGTCTTGGGGACGGAGACCCAGTACTTC.

V usage is TRBV15 and J usage is TRBJ1-2; D gene ambiguous. The CDR3 contains 15 residues. Germline values: CDR1 LNHNV, CDR2 YYDKDF (reference sequence). V shed 0 bases and J shed 4 bases, with 12 bases lying between them. CDR3 nucleotide sequence: TGTGCCACCAGCAGAGATAAAGCAGGCCCCTATGGCTACACCTTC. Translating it yields CATSRDKAGPYGYTF.

The chain has TRBV10-3 and TRBJ2-5, with TRBD1 as a possible D gene (5 bases). The CDR3 consists of 13 residues. The germline gives CDR1 ENHRY, CDR2 SYGVKD. With 4 bases removed from V and 5 bases from J, the gap between germline ends came to 11 bases. CDR3 in amino acids: CAISGSGLETQYF. The CDR3 coding sequence is TGTGCCATCAGTGGTTCAGGGTTGGAGACCCAGTACTTC.

The gene calls are TRBV29-1 and TRBJ2-7; 7 bases map to TRBD1. Looked up from germline, CDR1 is SQVTM and CDR2 is ANQGSEA. The CDR3 has 12 amino acids. J was trimmed by 1 base and V by 3 bases; bases with no gene match: 0. CDR3 coding DNA: TGCAGCGTTGAGGGACAGTCCTACGAGCAGTACTTC. The encoded protein is CSVEGQSYEQYF.

This clone appeared once. J is TRBJ2-2 and V is TRBV2, with 10 bases matching TRBD2. CDR3 length: 16 amino acids. Germline trimming cut 4 bases from V and 4 bases from J; bases unmatched to any gene: 6. The germline CDR1 and CDR2 sequences are SNHLY and FYNNEI. CDR3 residues: CASSATSGHSTGELFF. The CDR3 DNA follows: TGTGCCAGCAGTGCGACTAGCGGGCACTCCACCGGGGAGCTGTTTTTT.

On this clone: The junction and the germline gene differ at one end; a read error may be behind it. The chain is built from TRBV11-2 and TRBJ2-3, with TRBD2 matching over 9 bases. The germline V gene has CDR1 SGHAT and CDR2 FQNNGV. CDR3 length equals 13 residues. The CDR3 nucleotides read TGTGCCAGCAGCTTAGAATCCGGGGCTAGCGGGGATTTT. It specifies CASSLESGASGDF.

The chain combines TRBV5-4 with TRBJ2-7; no reliable D call. This CDR3 spans 13 amino acids. The V and J ends lost 7 bases and 6 bases respectively, with 17 bases between them. CDR1 SGHNT and CDR2 YYREEE come from the germline V gene (reference sequence). In nucleotides, the CDR3 is TGTGCCAGCGGTAGTCCCCTGGGTAGCGAGCAGTACTTC. As protein: CASGSPLGSEQYF.

In the case of this clone: At the DNA level, this CDR3 is encoded by other sequences in the same sample as well. This chain connects TRBV5-1 to TRBJ2-3, with D unclear. In germline, CDR1 is SGHRS, CDR2 YFSETQ. With 4 bases removed from V and 0 bases from J, the gap between germline ends came to 3 bases. The CDR3 is made up of 12 amino acids. The CDR3 is CASSPSTDTQYF. The CDR3 DNA follows: TGCGCCAGCAGCCCGAGCACAGATACGCAGTATTTT.